The 18 T cell receptor beta chains listed next were all sequenced from one sample in a study of cytomegalovirus exposure and HLA in healthy donors. Amplification used 60 Vbeta primers and 13 Jbeta primers. The table came from immunoSEQ multiplex PCR; TCRdb's copy has only in-frame clones and leaves some out. This table lists under 70,000 clones. Sequenced: PBMCs. The receptors were sampled from a woman in her thirties in good health and CMV-seropositive.

The V gene is TRBV5-4, the J gene TRBJ1-2, with 7 bases matching TRBD1. The CDR3 is 15 residues long. Trimming cost V 5 bases and J 6 bases; bases outside gene matches: 13. Per the germline V gene, CDR1 is SGHNT and CDR2 is YYREEE (reference sequence). The CDR3 DNA follows: TGTGCCAGCAGGAGACAGGGCAACTGGGGGAATGGCTACACCTTC. This gives the protein CASRRQGNWGNGYTF.

The rearrangement joins TRBV5-6 to TRBJ2-5; 7 nucleotides align to TRBD2. The germline CDR1 and CDR2 sequences are SGHDT and YYEEEE. This CDR3 contains 15 residues. V lost 4 bases and J lost 4; bases outside the gene matches: 10. CDR3 sequence: CASSPDWGEGETQYF. The CDR3 DNA sequence: TGTGCCAGCAGCCCGGATTGGGGGGAGGGAGAGACCCAGTACTTC.

This chain links TRBV9 with TRBJ1-2, with D maybe TRBD1 (6 bases). Trimming pared 8 bases from V and 0 bases from J, leaving 17 bases between. This CDR3 is built from 15 residues. Germline V gene sequence: CDR1 SGDLS, CDR2 YYNGEE. The CDR3 loop is CARARPGGSNYGYTF. In DNA form, the CDR3 reads TGTGCCAGGGCAAGACCGGGGGGCTCTAACTATGGCTACACCTTC.

This sequence joins TRBV5-6 and TRBJ2-5, with 9 bases fitting TRBD2. From germline, CDR1 is SGHDT and CDR2 YYEEEE. The CDR3 is made up of 16 amino acids. V gave up 0 bases and J gave up 0 bases; unmatched junction bases: 3. DNA of the CDR3: TGTGCCAGCAGCTTGGCGGCTAGCGGGGACCAAGAGACCCAGTACTTC. Translating gives CASSLAASGDQETQYF.

V usage is TRBV30 and J usage is TRBJ1-3; tentative D call: TRBD1 (6 bases). The CDR3 is made up of 15 amino acids. V was cut by 0 bases and J by 2 bases, with 11 bases left in between. The V gene's germline CDR1 is GTSNPN and CDR2 SVGIG (reference sequence). The CDR3 loop is CAWSVLPGAGNTIYF. The CDR3 DNA follows: TGTGCCTGGAGTGTACTTCCAGGGGCTGGAAACACCATATATTTT.

The CDR3 protein is CASSATGDGLYSNQPQHF. CDR3 in DNA: TGCGCCAGCAGCGCGACAGGGGACGGACTCTATAGCAATCAGCCCCAGCATTTT. The chain combines TRBV4-1 with TRBJ1-5; 8 nucleotides align to TRBD1. This CDR3 has 18 amino acids. The trim removed 5 bases at V and 0 bases at J, leaving 12 bases unmatched. Germline V gene lookup returns CDR1 MGHRA and CDR2 YSYEKL.

CDR3 nucleotide sequence: TGTGCCAGCAGCTTAGAGGCAGGGGGCTCCTACGAGCAGTACTTC. Protein: CASSLEAGGSYEQYF. The chain has TRBV7-2 and TRBJ2-5; 7 positions match TRBD1. The last part of the DNA fits TRBJ2-7 better; the J call may be wrong. CDR1 and CDR2 (germline): SGHTA, FQGNSA. The CDR3 runs 15 residues.

The chain combines TRBV30 with TRBJ1-4, with D unresolved. CDR3 length: 12 amino acids. Trimming left V 4 bases short and J 8 bases short, with 11 bases between. The germline V gene encodes CDR1 GTSNPN and CDR2 SVGIG (reference sequence). The CDR3 loop is CAWNAENEKLFF. The CDR3 DNA follows: TGTGCCTGGAACGCTGAGAACGAAAAACTGTTTTTT.

The V gene is TRBV5-1, the J gene TRBJ1-2; possibly TRBD1 for D (5 bases). Germline assignment: CDR1 SGHRS and CDR2 YFSETQ. The CDR3 consists of 16 residues. Trimming shortened V by 4 bases and J by 0 bases, and 16 bases separated the two germline ends. This CDR3 reads CASSPAGGRANYGYTF. In DNA, the CDR3 is TGCGCCAGCAGCCCCGCGGGGGGGAGAGCTAACTATGGCTACACCTTC. The whole variable domain, filled in from reference TRBV5-1 and TRBJ1-2, reads KAGVTQTPRYLIKTRGQQVTLSCSPISGHRSVSWYQQTPGQGLQFLFEYFSETQRNKGNFPGRFSGRQFSNSRSEMNVSTLELGDSALYLCASSPAGGRANYGYTFGSGTRLTVV.

The V gene is TRBV7-9, the J gene TRBJ1-2; D possibly corresponds to TRBD1 (6 bases). The ends were cut back, 3 bases at V and 4 bases at J, with 15 bases in the middle. Germline loops: CDR1 SEHNR, CDR2 FQNEAQ (reference sequence). The CDR3 has 15 amino acids. CDR3 amino acids: CASSLMGAPGYGYTF. Here the CDR3 DNA reads TGTGCCAGCAGCTTGATGGGGGCGCCGGGCTATGGCTACACCTTC.

V and J are TRBV6-1 and TRBJ2-7, with 7 bases lining up with TRBD1. This CDR3 comprises 15 residues. CDR1 MNHNS and CDR2 SASEGT come from the germline V gene. J was trimmed by 0 bases and V by 3 bases; bases with no gene match: 5. DNA for the CDR3: TGTGCCAGCAGTGAGATGGGACAGAGCTCCTACGAGCAGTACTTC. Its protein is CASSEMGQSSYEQYF.

CDR3 amino acids: CASSLVGHHLHF. CDR3 nucleotide sequence: TGTGCCAGCAGCTTGGTGGGCCACCACCTCCACTTT. This chain connects TRBV7-8 to TRBJ1-6; D unresolved. Deletions cut 3 bases from V and 15 bases from J, with 12 bases between. CDR1 SGHVS and CDR2 FQNEAQ come from the germline V gene. This CDR3 has 12 residues.

V is TRBV11-2 and J is TRBJ1-5; D uncertain. In germline, CDR1 is SGHAT, CDR2 FQNNGV. V lost 3 bases to trimming and J lost 10 bases, with 10 bases between them. This CDR3 spans 12 amino acids. This CDR3 is CASSFGGGPQHF. For the CDR3, the DNA is TGTGCCAGCAGCTTTGGAGGAGGTCCCCAGCATTTT.

As DNA, the CDR3 is TGCGCCAGCAGCCGAGGACAGGCCTACGAGCAGTACTTC. Translating it yields CASSRGQAYEQYF. This chain connects TRBV5-1 to TRBJ2-7, with 7 bases matching TRBD1. The J segment lost 2 bases and the V segment lost 4 bases, leaving 3 bases of the junction unmatched. This CDR3 region has 13 residues. Germline assignment: CDR1 SGHRS and CDR2 YFSETQ.

The genes are TRBV7-9 and TRBJ1-3; 8 bases map to TRBD1. The CDR3 sequence is 15 residues long. CDR1 and CDR2 from the germline V gene are SEHNR and FQNEAQ (reference sequence). V lost 4 bases to trimming and J lost 4 bases; unmatched junction nucleotides: 6. The CDR3, as DNA: TGTGCCAGCAGCTCCAGACAGGGGTTAGGAAACACCATATATTTT. This sequence encodes CASSSRQGLGNTIYF.

The rearrangement joins TRBV7-9 to TRBJ2-1, with D perhaps TRBD2 (5 bases). Germline values: CDR1 SEHNR, CDR2 FQNEAQ (reference sequence). The CDR3 consists of 13 residues. V was shortened by 6 bases and J by 8 bases, with 14 bases between the two germline ends. CDR3 nucleotide sequence: TGTGCCAGCAGTGACACGGGGTTCTATGAGCAGTTCTTC. This codes for CASSDTGFYEQFF.

The chain has TRBV5-1 and TRBJ2-5; D may be TRBD1 (6 bases). Trimming removed 2 bases from V and 3 bases from J, with 11 bases in between. This CDR3 region has 14 residues. Germline lookup yields CDR1 SGHRS and CDR2 YFSETQ. The CDR3 loop reads CASSFRGFEETQYF. The DNA of the CDR3 is TGCGCCAGCAGCTTTAGGGGGTTCGAAGAGACCCAGTACTTC.

V is TRBV28 and J is TRBJ1-4; no firm D call. Germline V gives CDR1 MDHEN, CDR2 SYDVKM. V was shortened by 10 bases and J by 3 bases, with 9 bases between the two germline ends. This CDR3 has 12 amino acids. CDR3 DNA sequence: TGTGCCACCCTAAACCCTAATGAAAAACTGTTTTTT. Amino acid sequence: CATLNPNEKLFF. Using reference TRBV28 and TRBJ1-4 for the parts outside the CDR3, the full variable domain is DVKVTQSSRYLVKRTGEKVFLECVQDMDHENMFWYRQDPGLGLRLIYFSYDVKMKEKGDIPEGYSVSREKKERFSLILESASTNQTSMYLCATLNPNEKLFFGSGTQLSVL.